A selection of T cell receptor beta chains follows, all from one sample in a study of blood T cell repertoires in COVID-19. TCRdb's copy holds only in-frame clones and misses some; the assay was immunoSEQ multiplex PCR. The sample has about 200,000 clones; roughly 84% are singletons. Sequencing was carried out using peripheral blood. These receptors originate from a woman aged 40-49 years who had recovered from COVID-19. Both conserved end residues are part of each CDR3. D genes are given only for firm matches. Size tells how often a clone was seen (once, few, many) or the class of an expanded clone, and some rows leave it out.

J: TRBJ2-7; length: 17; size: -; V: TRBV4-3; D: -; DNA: TGCGCCAGCAGCCAAGGGAGCCGACCCGGCGGCTCCTACGAGCAGTACTTC; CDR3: CASSQGSRPGGSYEQYF
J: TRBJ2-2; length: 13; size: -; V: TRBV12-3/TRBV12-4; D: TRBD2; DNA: TGTGCCATCCCGGCTAGCGGTACCGGGGAGCTGTTTTTT; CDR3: CAIPASGTGELFF
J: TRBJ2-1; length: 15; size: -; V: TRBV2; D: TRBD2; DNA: TGTGCCAGCAGTGGCACTAGCGGACGGGGCAATGAGCAGTTCTTC; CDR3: CASSGTSGRGNEQFF
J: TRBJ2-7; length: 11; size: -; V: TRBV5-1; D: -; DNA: TGCGCCAGCAGACTCGGTCATGAGCAGTACTTC; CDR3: CASRLGHEQYF
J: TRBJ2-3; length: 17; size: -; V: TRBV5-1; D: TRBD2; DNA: TGCGCCAGCAGCTTGGGGACTAGCGGGAGAATCGCAGATACGCAGTATTTT; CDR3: CASSLGTSGRIADTQYF
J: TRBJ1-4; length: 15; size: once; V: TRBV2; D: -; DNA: TGTGCCAGCAGTTCCGATGACTCCAGGGGTCAAAAACTGTTTTTT; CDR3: CASSSDDSRGQKLFF
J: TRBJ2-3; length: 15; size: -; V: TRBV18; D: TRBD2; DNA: TGTGCCAGCTCACCCTCAGCGGGAGTAGCAGATACGCAGTATTTT; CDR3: CASSPSAGVADTQYF
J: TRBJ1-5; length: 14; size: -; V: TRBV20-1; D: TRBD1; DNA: TGCAGTGCTAGTGGGAGGGGGCTTATGCAGCCCCAGCATTTT; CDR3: CSASGRGLMQPQHF
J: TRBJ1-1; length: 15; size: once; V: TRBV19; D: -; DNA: TGTGCCAGTAGTATTCAGGCCTCAGGGAACACTGAAGCTTTCTTT; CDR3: CASSIQASGNTEAFF
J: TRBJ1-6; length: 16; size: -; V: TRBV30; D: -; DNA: TGTGCCTGGAGTGGCGGGCTGAGCTCCTATAATTCACCCCTCCACTTT; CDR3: CAWSGGLSSYNSPLHF
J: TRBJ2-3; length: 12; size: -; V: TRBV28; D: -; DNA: TGTGCCAGCGCGGGCAGCACAGATACGCAGTATTTT; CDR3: CASAGSTDTQYF
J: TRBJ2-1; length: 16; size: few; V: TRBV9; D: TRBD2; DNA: TGTGCCAGCAGCGTAGCGGAGCGGGAGCTACACAATGAGCAGTTCTTC; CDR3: CASSVAERELHNEQFF
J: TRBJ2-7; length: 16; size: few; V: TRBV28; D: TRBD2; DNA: TGTGCCAGCAGCCACGATCGACTAGCGGTTGTCTACGAGCAGTACTTC; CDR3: CASSHDRLAVVYEQYF
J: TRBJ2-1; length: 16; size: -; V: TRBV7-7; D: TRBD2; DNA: TGTGCCAGCAGCCGAGGACTAGCGGGAGGAGGGAATGAGCAGTTCTTC; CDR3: CASSRGLAGGGNEQFF
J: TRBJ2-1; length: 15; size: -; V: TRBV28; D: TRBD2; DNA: TGTGCCAGCAGTTTAGGACTAGCGGGTTACAATGAGCAGTTCTTC; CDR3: CASSLGLAGYNEQFF
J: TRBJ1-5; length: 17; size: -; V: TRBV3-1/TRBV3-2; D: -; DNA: TGTGCCAGCAGCCCCAGCTCTCAGGGGTGGCCCGATCAGCCCCAGCATTTT; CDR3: CASSPSSQGWPDQPQHF
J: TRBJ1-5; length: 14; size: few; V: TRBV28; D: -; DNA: TGTGCCAGCAGTTACAGGGAGAGGAATCAGCCCCAGCATTTT; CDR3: CASSYRERNQPQHF
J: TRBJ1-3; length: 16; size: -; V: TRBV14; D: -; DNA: TGTGCCAGCAGCCAAGTAGCGGGGGCCAATGGAAACACCATATATTTT; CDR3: CASSQVAGANGNTIYF
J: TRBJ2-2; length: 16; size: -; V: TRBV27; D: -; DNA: TGTGCCAGCTCCGCGGGCCTGTTGAGATCCACCGGGGAGCTGTTTTTT; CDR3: CASSAGLLRSTGELFF
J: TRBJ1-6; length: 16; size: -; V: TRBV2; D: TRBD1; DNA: TGTGCCAGCAGGGAGGGGGCCGGGCTTTATAATTCACCCCTCCACTTT; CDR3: CASREGAGLYNSPLHF
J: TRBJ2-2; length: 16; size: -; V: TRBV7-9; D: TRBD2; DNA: TGTGCCAGCAGCTTAGGGGGACTAGCGGGCACCGGGGAGCTGTTTTTT; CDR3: CASSLGGLAGTGELFF
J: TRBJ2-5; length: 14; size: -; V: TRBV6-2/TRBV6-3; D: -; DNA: TGTGCCAGCAGTTACGGGGTAGACAGGGAGACCCAGTACTTC; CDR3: CASSYGVDRETQYF
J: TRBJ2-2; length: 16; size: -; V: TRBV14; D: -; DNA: TGTGCCAGCAGCCCCCCACATGGTGCGAACACCGGGGAGCTGTTTTTT; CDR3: CASSPPHGANTGELFF
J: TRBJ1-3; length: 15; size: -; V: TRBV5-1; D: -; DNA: TGCGCCAGCAGCTTGGCCGGGGACTCTGGAAACACCATATATTTT; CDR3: CASSLAGDSGNTIYF
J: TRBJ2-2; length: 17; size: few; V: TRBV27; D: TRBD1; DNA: TGTGCCAGCAGTTCCCCCCATCAGGGGGTTGGCACCGGGGAGCTGTTTTTT; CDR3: CASSSPHQGVGTGELFF
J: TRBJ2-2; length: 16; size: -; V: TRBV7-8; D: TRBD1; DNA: TGTGCCAGCAGCTTCGGACAGGGGGTAACAACCGGGGAGCTGTTTTTT; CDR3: CASSFGQGVTTGELFF
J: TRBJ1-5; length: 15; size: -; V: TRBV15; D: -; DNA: TGTGCCACCAGCAGAGACCGACTCGGCAATCAGCCCCAGCATTTT; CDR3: CATSRDRLGNQPQHF
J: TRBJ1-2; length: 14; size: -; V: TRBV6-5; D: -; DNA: TGTGCAACCAGGGCAATTACAGCTAACTATGGCTACACCTTC; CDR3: CATRAITANYGYTF
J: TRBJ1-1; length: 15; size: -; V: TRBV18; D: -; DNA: TGTGCCAGCTCACCGCGACAGGCCGGCAACACTGAAGCTTTCTTT; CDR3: CASSPRQAGNTEAFF
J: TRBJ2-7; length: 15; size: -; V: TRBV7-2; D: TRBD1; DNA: TGTGCCAGCAGCGATCGGGGACAGAGCTCCTACGAGCAGTACTTC; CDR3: CASSDRGQSSYEQYF
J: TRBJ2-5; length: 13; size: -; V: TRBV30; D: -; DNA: TGTGCCTGGGTACCCGGTGCCCAAGAGACCCAGTACTTC; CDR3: CAWVPGAQETQYF
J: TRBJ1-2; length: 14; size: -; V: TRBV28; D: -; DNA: TGTGCCAGCAGTTTGGACACGGTCAACTATGGCTACACCTTC; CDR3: CASSLDTVNYGYTF
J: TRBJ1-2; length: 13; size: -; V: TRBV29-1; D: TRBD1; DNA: TGCAGCGCAGTTGTCGGACAGGAGAATGGCTACACCTTC; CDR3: CSAVVGQENGYTF
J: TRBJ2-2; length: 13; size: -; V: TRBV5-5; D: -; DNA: TGTGCCAGCGGACACACGAACACCGGGGAGCTGTTTTTT; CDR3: CASGHTNTGELFF
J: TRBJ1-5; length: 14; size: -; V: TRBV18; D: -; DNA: TGTGCCAGCTCAACATCCCCCCCGAATCAGCCCCAGCATTTT; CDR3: CASSTSPPNQPQHF
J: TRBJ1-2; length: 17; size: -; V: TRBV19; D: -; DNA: TGTGCCAGTAGTAATCTCGGGGGGCGCCGGGCTAACTATGGCTACACCTTC; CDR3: CASSNLGGRRANYGYTF
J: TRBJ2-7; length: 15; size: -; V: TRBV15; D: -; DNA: TGTGCCACCAGCAGAGATAGCGGCAACACCTACGAGCAGTACTTC; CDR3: CATSRDSGNTYEQYF
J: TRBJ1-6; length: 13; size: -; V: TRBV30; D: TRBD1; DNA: TGTGCCTGGAGTGGACAGGGTAGTTCACCCCTCCACTTT; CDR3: CAWSGQGSSPLHF
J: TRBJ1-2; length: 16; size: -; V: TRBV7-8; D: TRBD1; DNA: TGTGCCAGCAGCCCGTTTGGACAGGGGACCTCCTATGGCTACACCTTC; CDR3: CASSPFGQGTSYGYTF
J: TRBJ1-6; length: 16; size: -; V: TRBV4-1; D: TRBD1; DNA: TGCGCCAGCAGCCAGGGGGTCGACAGGGGGCATTCACCCCTCCACTTT; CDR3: CASSQGVDRGHSPLHF
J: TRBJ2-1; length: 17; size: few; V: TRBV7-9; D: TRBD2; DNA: TGTGCCAGCAGCTTACAAGCGGGAGGACCATCCTACAATGAGCAGTTCTTC; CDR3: CASSLQAGGPSYNEQFF
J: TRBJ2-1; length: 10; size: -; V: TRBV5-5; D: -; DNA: TGTGCCAGCAGTGTGGGCGAGCAGTTCTTC; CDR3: CASSVGEQFF
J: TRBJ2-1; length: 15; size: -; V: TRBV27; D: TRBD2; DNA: TGTGCCAGCAGTTCACTAGCGGGGGCTCGTCAAGAGCAGTTCTTC; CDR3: CASSSLAGARQEQFF
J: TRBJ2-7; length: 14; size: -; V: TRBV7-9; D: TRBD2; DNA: TGTGCCAGCAGCGAGGGACTAGCGGTGAAGGGGCAGTACTTC; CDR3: CASSEGLAVKGQYF
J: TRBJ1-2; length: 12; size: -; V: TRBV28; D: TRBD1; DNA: TGTGCCAGCAGTTCAGGGGGAGGTGGCTACACCTTC; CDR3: CASSSGGGGYTF
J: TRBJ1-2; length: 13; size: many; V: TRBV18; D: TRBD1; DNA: TGTGCCAGCTCACCCAGGACAGGGGAAGGCTACACCTTC; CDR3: CASSPRTGEGYTF
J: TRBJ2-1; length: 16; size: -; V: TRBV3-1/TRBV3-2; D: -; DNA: TGTGCCAGCAGCCAAGTGGGGCAGGTCTCCTACAATGAGCAGTTCTTC; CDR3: CASSQVGQVSYNEQFF
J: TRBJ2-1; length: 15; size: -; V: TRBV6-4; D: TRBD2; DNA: TGTGCCAGCAGTGACTCGCTAGCGGGAGGGAGCGAGCAGTTCTTC; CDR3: CASSDSLAGGSEQFF
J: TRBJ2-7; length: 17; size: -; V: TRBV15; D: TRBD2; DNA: TGTGCCACCAGCCCACGGATGGGGCTAGCGGACTCCTACGAGCAGTACTTC; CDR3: CATSPRMGLADSYEQYF
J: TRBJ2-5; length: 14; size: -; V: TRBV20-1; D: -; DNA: TGCAGTGCTAGTGACGGGGACTCCTCGGAGACCCAGTACTTC; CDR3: CSASDGDSSETQYF